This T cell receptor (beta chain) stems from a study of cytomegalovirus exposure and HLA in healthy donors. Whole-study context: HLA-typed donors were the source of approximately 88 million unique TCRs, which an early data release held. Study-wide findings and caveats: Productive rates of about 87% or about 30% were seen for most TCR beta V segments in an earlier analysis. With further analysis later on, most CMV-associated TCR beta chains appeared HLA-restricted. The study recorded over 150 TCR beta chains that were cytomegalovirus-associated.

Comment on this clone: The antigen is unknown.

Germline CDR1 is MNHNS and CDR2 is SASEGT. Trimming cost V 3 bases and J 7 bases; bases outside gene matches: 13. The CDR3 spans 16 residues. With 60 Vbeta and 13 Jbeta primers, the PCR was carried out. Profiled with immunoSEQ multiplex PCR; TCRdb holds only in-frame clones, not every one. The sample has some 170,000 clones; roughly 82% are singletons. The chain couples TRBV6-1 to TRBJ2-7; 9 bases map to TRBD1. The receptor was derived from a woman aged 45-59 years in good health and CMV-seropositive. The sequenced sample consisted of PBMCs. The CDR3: CASSDPPGTGFFEQYF. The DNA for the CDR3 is TGTGCCAGCAGTGACCCACCCGGGACAGGGTTTTTTGAGCAGTACTTC.